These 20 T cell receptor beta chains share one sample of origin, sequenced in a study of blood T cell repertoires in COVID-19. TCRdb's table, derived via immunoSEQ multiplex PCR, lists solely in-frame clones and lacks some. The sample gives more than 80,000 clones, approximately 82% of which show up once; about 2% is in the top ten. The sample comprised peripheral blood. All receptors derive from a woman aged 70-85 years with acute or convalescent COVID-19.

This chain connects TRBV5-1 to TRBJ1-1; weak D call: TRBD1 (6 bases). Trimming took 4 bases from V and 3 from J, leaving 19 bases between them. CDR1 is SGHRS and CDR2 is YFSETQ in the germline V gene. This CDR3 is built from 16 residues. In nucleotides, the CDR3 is TGCGCCAGCAGCCCGACGCTCCGGGACACCTACACTGAAGCTTTCTTT. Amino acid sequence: CASSPTLRDTYTEAFF. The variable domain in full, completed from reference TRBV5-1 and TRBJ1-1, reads KAGVTQTPRYLIKTRGQQVTLSCSPISGHRSVSWYQQTPGQGLQFLFEYFSETQRNKGNFPGRFSGRQFSNSRSEMNVSTLELGDSALYLCASSPTLRDTYTEAFFGQGTRLTVV.

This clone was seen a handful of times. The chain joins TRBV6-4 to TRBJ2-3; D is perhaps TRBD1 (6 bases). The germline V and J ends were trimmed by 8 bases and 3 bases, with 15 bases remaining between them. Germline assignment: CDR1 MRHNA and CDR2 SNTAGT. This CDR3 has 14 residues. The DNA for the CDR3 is TGTGCCAGCCGCTCTCGGCAGGGGACAGATACGCAGTATTTT. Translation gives CASRSRQGTDTQYF.

The CDR3 DNA is TGTGCCAGCAGCTTAGAGGTGGTAGGGACAGGGGGCTGGGAGACCCAGTACTTC. As protein: CASSLEVVGTGGWETQYF. This chain connects TRBV11-2 to TRBJ2-5, with 12 positions matching TRBD1. The length of the CDR3 is 18 residues. Germline lookup yields CDR1 SGHAT and CDR2 FQNNGV. The V gene end was trimmed by 0 bases and the J gene end by 5 bases; junction bases not matched to a gene: 10.

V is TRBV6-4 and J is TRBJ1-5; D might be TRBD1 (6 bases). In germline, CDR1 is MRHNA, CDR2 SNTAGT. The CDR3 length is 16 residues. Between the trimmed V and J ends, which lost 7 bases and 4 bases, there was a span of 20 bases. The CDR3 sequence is CASNSWAGASNQPQHF. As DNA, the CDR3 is TGTGCCAGCAACTCTTGGGCAGGGGCCTCAAATCAGCCCCAGCATTTT.

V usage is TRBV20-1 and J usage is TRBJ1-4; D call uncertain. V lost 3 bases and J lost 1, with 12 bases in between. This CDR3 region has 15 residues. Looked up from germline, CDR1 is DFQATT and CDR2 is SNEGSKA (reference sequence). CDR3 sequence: CSASGVSGTNEKLFF. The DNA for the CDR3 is TGCAGTGCTAGTGGGGTGTCGGGAACTAATGAAAAACTGTTTTTT.

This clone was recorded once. Written as DNA, the CDR3 is TGTGCCAGCAGCTTTTCAATAGGGGGTTCCGGAAACACCATATATTTT. Translation: CASSFSIGGSGNTIYF. V gene TRBV5-4 combines with J gene TRBJ1-3; weak D call: TRBD1 (6 bases). CDR1 SGHNT and CDR2 YYREEE come from the germline V gene (reference sequence). The CDR3 is 16 residues long. Trimming stripped 2 bases from V and 4 bases from J, with 16 bases between.

The CDR3 reads CAWSVGGAYNSPLHF. CDR3 DNA sequence: TGTGCCTGGAGTGTAGGCGGGGCATATAATTCACCCCTCCACTTT. This chain connects TRBV30 to TRBJ1-6; possible D gene TRBD1, 5 bases. Germline-derived CDR1 and CDR2 are GTSNPN and SVGIG (reference sequence). V was cut by 0 bases and J by 4 bases, with 10 bases left in between. This CDR3 contains 15 residues.

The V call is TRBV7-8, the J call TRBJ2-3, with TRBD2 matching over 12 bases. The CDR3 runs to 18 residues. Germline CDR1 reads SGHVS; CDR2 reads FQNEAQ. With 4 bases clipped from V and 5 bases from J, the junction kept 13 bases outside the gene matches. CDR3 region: CASSSRMLAGGQEDTQYF. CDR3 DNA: TGTGCCAGCAGCTCACGTATGCTAGCGGGGGGGCAGGAAGATACGCAGTATTTT.

CDR3: CASSLVLAGGSETQYF. CDR3 nucleotides: TGTGCCAGCAGCTTAGTACTAGCGGGGGGTTCAGAGACCCAGTACTTC. The rearrangement uses TRBV7-2 and TRBJ2-5, with 12 bases matching TRBD2. The length of the CDR3 is 16 residues. The ends lost 1 base at V and 4 bases at J; junction bases unmatched: 4. The V gene's germline CDR1 is SGHTA and CDR2 FQGNSA.

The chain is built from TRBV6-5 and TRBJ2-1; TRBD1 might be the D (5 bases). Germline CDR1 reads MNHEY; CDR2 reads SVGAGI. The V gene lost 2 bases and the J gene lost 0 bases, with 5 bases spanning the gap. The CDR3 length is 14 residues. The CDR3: CASSYQGSYNEQFF. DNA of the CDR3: TGTGCCAGCAGTTACCAGGGCTCCTACAATGAGCAGTTCTTC.

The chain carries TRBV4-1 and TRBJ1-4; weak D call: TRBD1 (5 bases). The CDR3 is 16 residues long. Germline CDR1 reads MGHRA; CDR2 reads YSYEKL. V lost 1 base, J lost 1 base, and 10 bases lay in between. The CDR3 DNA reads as TGCGCCAGCAGCCAAGTGCAGGGTATAACTAATGAAAAACTGTTTTTT. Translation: CASSQVQGITNEKLFF.

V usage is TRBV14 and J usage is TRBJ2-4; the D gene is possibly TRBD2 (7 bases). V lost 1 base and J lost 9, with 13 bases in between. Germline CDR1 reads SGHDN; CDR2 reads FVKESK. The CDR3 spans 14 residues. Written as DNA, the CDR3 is TGTGCCAGCAGCCAAGGGGGGGGGCGCAGCATTCAGTACTTC. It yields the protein CASSQGGGRSIQYF. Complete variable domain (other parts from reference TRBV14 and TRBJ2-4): EAGVTQFPSHSVIEKGQTVTLRCDPISGHDNLYWYRRVMGKEIKFLLHFVKESKQDESGMPNNRFLAERTGGTYSTLKVQPAELEDSGVYFCASSQGGGRSIQYFGAGTRLSVL.

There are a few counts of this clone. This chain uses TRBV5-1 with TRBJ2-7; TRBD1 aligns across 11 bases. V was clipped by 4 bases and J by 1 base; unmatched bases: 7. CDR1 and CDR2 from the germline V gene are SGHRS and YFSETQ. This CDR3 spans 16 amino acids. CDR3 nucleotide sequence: TGCGCCAGCAGCCCCCAAGGACAGGGGGCATCCTACGAGCAGTACTTC. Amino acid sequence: CASSPQGQGASYEQYF.

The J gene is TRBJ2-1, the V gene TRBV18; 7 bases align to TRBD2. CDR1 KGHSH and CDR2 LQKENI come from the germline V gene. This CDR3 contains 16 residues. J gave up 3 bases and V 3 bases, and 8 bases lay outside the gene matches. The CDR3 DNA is TGTGCCAGCTCACCCTTTGTGGGGGGGGGCTACAATGAGCAGTTCTTC. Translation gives CASSPFVGGGYNEQFF.

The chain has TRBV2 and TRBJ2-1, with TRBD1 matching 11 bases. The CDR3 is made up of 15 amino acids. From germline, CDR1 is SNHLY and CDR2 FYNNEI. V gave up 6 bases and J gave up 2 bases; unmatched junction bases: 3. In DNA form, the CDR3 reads TGTGCCAGCAGCTTGGGACAGGGGGCCTACAATGAGCAGTTCTTC. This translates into CASSLGQGAYNEQFF.

CDR3 region: CASQGSLITDTQYF. CDR3 nucleotide sequence: TGTGCCTCCCAGGGTTCCCTTATCACAGATACGCAGTATTTT. The chain carries TRBV19 and TRBJ2-3, with D tentatively TRBD1 (5 bases). V lost 11 bases to trimming and J lost 2 bases, with 17 bases between them. Germline V gives CDR1 LNHDA, CDR2 SQIVND (reference sequence). The CDR3 totals 14 residues.

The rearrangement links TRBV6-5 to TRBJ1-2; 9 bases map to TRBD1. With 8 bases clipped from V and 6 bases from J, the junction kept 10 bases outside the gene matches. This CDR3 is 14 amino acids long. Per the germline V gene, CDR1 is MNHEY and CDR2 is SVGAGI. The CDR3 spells CASEERGQGNGYTF. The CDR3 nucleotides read TGTGCCAGCGAAGAGCGTGGACAGGGGAATGGCTACACCTTC.

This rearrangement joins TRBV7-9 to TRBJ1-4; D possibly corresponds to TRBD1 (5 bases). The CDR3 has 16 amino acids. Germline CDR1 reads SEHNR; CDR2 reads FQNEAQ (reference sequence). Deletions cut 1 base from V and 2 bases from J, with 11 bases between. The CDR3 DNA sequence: TGTGCCAGCAGCTTAGGGTCAGGGATGACTAATGAAAAACTGTTTTTT. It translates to CASSLGSGMTNEKLFF. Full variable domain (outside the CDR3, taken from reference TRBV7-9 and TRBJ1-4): DTGVSQNPRHKITKRGQNVTFRCDPISEHNRLYWYRQTLGQGPEFLTYFQNEAQLEKSRLLSDRFSAERPKGSFSTLEIQRTEQGDSAMYLCASSLGSGMTNEKLFFGSGTQLSVL.

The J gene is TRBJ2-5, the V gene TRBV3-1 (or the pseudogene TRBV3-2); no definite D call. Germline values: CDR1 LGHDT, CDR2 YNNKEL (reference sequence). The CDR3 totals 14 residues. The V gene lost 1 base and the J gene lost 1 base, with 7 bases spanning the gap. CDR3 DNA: TGTGCCAGCAGCCAAGGAAACAGCCAAGAGACCCAGTACTTC. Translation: CASSQGNSQETQYF.

This CDR3 is CASSGLGVAPNQPQHF. DNA for the CDR3: TGTGCCAGCAGTGGGTTAGGGGTTGCCCCCAATCAGCCCCAGCATTTT. The chain has TRBV28 and TRBJ1-5, with a possible D match to TRBD1 (5 bases). The CDR3 sequence is 16 residues long. Germline loops: CDR1 MDHEN, CDR2 SYDVKM. V gave up 5 bases and J gave up 3 bases, with 17 bases separating them. The full variable domain, rest sourced from reference TRBV28 and TRBJ1-5, is DVKVTQSSRYLVKRTGEKVFLECVQDMDHENMFWYRQDPGLGLRLIYFSYDVKMKEKGDIPEGYSVSREKKERFSLILESASTNQTSMYLCASSGLGVAPNQPQHFGDGTRLSIL.